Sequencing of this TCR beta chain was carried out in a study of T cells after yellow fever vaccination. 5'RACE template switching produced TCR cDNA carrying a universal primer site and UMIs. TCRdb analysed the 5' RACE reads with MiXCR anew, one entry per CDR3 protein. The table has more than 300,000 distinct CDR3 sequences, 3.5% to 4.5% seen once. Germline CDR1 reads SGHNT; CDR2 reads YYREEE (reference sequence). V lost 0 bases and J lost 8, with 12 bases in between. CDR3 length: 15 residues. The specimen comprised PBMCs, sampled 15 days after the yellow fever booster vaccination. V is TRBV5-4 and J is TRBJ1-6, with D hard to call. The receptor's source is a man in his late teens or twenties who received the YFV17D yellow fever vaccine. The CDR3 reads CASSLEAVGDSPLHF. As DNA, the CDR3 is TGTGCCAGCAGCTTGGAGGCCGTCGGGGATTCACCCCTCCACTTT. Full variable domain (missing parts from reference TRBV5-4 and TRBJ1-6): ETGVTQSPTHLIKTRGQQVTLRCSSQSGHNTVSWYQQALGQGPQFIFQYYREEENGRGNFPPRFSGLQFPNYSSELNVNALELDDSALYLCASSLEAVGDSPLHFGNGTRLTVT.